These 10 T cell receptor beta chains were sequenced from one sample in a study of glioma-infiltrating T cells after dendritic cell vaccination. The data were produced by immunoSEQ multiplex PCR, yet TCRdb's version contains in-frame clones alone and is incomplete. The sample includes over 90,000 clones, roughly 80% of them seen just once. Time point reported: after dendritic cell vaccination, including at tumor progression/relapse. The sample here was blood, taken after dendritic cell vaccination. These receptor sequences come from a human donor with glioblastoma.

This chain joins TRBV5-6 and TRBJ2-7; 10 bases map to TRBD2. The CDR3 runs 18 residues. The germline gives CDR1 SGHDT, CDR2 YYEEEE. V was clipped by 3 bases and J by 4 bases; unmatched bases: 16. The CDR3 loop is CASSSWGLAGAKLYEQYF. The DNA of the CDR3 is TGTGCCAGCAGCTCGTGGGGCCTAGCGGGAGCGAAATTATACGAGCAGTACTTC.

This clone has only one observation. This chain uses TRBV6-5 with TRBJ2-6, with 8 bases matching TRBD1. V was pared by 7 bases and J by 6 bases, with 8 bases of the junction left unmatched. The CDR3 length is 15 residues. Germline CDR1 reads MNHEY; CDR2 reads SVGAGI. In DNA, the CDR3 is TGTGCCAGCACCAAGACAGGGGAGTTGGCCAACGTCCTGACTTTC. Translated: CASTKTGELANVLTF.

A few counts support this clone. In DNA, the CDR3 is TGTGCCATCTCGTTGGCGGGGGGGAACAATCAGCCCCAGCATTTT. Its protein product is CAISLAGGNNQPQHF. The chain uses TRBV19 and TRBJ1-5; D is perhaps TRBD1 (5 bases). Germline values: CDR1 LNHDA, CDR2 SQIVND (reference sequence). The CDR3 loop spans 15 amino acids. The V gene lost 10 bases and the J gene lost 3 bases, with 19 bases spanning the gap. Looking up the rest from reference TRBV19 and TRBJ1-5 gives the full variable domain: DGGITQSPKYLFRKEGQNVTLSCEQNLNHDAMYWYRQDPGQGLRLIYYSQIVNDFQKGDIAEGYSVSREKKESFPLTVTSAQKNPTAFYLCAISLAGGNNQPQHFGDGTRLSIL.

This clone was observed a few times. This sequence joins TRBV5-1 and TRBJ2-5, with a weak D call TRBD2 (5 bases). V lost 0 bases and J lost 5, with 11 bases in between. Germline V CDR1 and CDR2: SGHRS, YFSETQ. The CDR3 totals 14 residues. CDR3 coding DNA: TGCGCCAGCAGCTTGGGGCCGGGAACGGAGACCCAGTACTTC. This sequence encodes CASSLGPGTETQYF.

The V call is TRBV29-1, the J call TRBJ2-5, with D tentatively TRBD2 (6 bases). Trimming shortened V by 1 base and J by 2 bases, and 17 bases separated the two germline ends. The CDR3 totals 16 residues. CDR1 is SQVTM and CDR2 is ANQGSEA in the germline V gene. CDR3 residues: CSVEVGSSDEQETQYF. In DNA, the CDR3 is TGCAGCGTTGAAGTAGGATCTAGCGACGAGCAAGAGACCCAGTACTTC.

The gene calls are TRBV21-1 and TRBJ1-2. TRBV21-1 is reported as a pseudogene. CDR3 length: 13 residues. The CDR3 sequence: CASSSRPSSGYTF. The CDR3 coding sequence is TGTGCCAGCAGCAGTCGCCCCTCAAGCGGCTACACCTTC.

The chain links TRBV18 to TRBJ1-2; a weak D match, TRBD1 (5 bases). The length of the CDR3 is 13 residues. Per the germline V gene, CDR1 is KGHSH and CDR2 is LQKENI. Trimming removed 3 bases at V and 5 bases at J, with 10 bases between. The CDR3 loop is CASSPPGPYGYTF. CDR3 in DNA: TGTGCCAGCTCACCCCCAGGGCCGTATGGCTACACCTTC. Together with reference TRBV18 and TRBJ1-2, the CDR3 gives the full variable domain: NAGVMQNPRHLVRRRGQEARLRCSPMKGHSHVYWYRQLPEEGLKFMVYLQKENIIDESGMPKERFSAEFPKEGPSILRIQQVVRGDSAAYFCASSPPGPYGYTFGSGTRLTVV.

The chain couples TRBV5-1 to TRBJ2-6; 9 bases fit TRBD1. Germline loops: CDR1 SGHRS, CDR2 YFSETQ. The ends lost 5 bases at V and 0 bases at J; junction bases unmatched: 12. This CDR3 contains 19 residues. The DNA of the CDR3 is TGCGCCAGCAGAATAACGACAGGGGGGGCTTACTCTGGGGCCAACGTCCTGACTTTC. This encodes CASRITTGGAYSGANVLTF.

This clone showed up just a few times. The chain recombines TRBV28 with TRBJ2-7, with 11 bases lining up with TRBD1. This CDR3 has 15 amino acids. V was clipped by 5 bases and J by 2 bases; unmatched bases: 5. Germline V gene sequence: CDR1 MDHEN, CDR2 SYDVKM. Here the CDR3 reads CASSPGTGGTYEQYF. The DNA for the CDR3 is TGTGCCAGCAGTCCTGGGACAGGGGGAACCTACGAGCAGTACTTC.

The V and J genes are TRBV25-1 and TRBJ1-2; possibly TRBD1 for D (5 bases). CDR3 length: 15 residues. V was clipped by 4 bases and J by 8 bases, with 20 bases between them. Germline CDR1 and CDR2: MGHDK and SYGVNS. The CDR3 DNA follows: TGTGCCAGCAGTGCAACCGTCCAGGGTACAAGCGGCTACACCTTC. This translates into CASSATVQGTSGYTF.